A single sample is the source of the 25 T cell receptor beta chains below, sequenced in a study of response to subunit inactivated influenza vaccine. TCRdb independently ran MiXCR on the RT-PCR reads; one entry per CDR3 protein. The sample includes 450,000 to 600,000 distinct CDR3 sequences, 7.6% seen only once; the top ten take about an eighth. The specimen was PBMCs from blood, collected less than 30 months after vaccination. The receptor set was obtained from a man between 50 and 69 years old who received an inactivated influenza vaccine.

The V gene is TRBV5-1, the J gene TRBJ2-1; D remains unclear. V lost 3 bases and J 3 bases, leaving 7 bases between the germline ends. The CDR3 loop spans 13 amino acids. CDR1 SGHRS and CDR2 YFSETQ come from the germline V gene. The CDR3 bases are TGCGCCAGCAGCTCAAACTTCTACAATGAGCAGTTCTTC. This gives the protein CASSSNFYNEQFF.

This clonotype was observed a few times. CDR3 residues: CASSQEEFTGELFF. The CDR3 region has the DNA TGCGCCAGCAGCCAAGAAGAGTTCACCGGGGAGCTGTTTTTT. The chain recombines TRBV4-3 with TRBJ2-2, with unresolved D. Germline V gene data show CDR1 as LGHNA and CDR2 as YSLEER. CDR3 length: 14 residues. The V and J ends lost 0 bases and 4 bases respectively, with 6 bases between them.

The V call is TRBV20-1, the J call TRBJ1-4, with TRBD1 matching over 9 bases. V gave up 3 bases and J gave up 5 bases; unmatched junction bases: 7. Germline assignment: CDR1 DFQATT and CDR2 SNEGSKA (reference sequence). The length of the CDR3 is 15 residues. CDR3 bases: TGCAGTGCTAGCCGGGGACAGGGACGGAATGAAAAACTGTTTTTT. Its protein is CSASRGQGRNEKLFF.

This clonotype was found a few times. This chain links TRBV6-5 with TRBJ2-7, with unresolved D. There are 15 residues in the CDR3. V was clipped by 4 bases and J by 2 bases, with 15 bases between them. The germline V gene has CDR1 MNHEY and CDR2 SVGAGI. This chain's CDR3 is CASSFRGGATYEQYF. The DNA for the CDR3 is TGTGCCAGCAGTTTTCGCGGCGGCGCAACCTACGAGCAGTACTTC.

V is TRBV5-1 and J is TRBJ2-7, with a tentative D call TRBD2 (6 bases). The V gene lost 5 bases and the J gene lost 7 bases, with 22 bases spanning the gap. Germline V gives CDR1 SGHRS, CDR2 YFSETQ. There are 15 residues in the CDR3. The CDR3 loop reads CASSPRGGAQREQYF. The CDR3 nucleotides are TGCGCCAGCAGTCCGAGAGGAGGGGCGCAAAGGGAGCAGTACTTC.

V gene TRBV6-1 combines with J gene TRBJ2-1; TRBD2 matches at 7 bases. Germline-derived CDR1 and CDR2 are MNHNS and SASEGT. The V gene end was trimmed by 10 bases and the J gene end by 4 bases; junction bases not matched to a gene: 10. The CDR3 consists of 14 residues. The CDR3 region has the DNA TGTGCCACCATAACGGGAGGCCCTTACAATGAGCAGTTCTTC. This codes for CATITGGPYNEQFF.

This clonotype was counted between two and nine times. The chain employs TRBV7-2 and TRBJ2-7; D remains ambiguous. Germline-derived CDR1 and CDR2 are SGHTA and FQGNSA. This CDR3 has 12 amino acids. The V end was cut by 0 bases, the J end by 5 bases, with 5 bases between. The CDR3 region has the DNA TGTGCCAGCAGCTTAGCGTCCCACGAGCAGTACTTC. This sequence encodes CASSLASHEQYF.

This clonotype was recorded a few times. The chain couples TRBV6-5 to TRBJ1-2; D is ambiguous. The ends were cut back, 2 bases at V and 5 bases at J, with 15 bases in the middle. The length of the CDR3 is 15 residues. The V gene's germline CDR1 is MNHEY and CDR2 SVGAGI. In nucleotides, the CDR3 is TGTGCCAGCAGTTACATGGGCTCGAGTTCTTATGGCTACACCTTC. Protein sequence: CASSYMGSSSYGYTF.

There are a few counts of this clonotype. The J gene is TRBJ2-1, the V gene TRBV12-3 or TRBV12-4; 10 bases agree with TRBD1. The CDR3 is made up of 16 amino acids. Trimming at V came to 7 bases and at J to 4 bases, leaving 10 bases not matched to a gene. Written as DNA, the CDR3 is TGTGCCAGCACCCTGACAGGGGGCGGGGGGTACAATGAGCAGTTCTTC. Encoded protein: CASTLTGGGGYNEQFF.

This clonotype was seen repeatedly, ten times or more. The V gene is TRBV12-3 or TRBV12-4, the J gene TRBJ1-2; 7 bases align to TRBD1. This CDR3 spans 14 amino acids. V gave up 5 bases and J gave up 2 bases; unmatched junction bases: 5. The CDR3 spells CASSVPGQNYGYTF. CDR3 bases: TGTGCCAGCAGTGTACCGGGACAGAACTATGGCTACACCTTC.

The chain combines TRBV4-2 with TRBJ2-2, with D perhaps matching TRBD1 (5 bases). V lost 3 bases to trimming and J lost 4 bases, with 9 bases between them. Germline V CDR1 and CDR2: LGHNA, YNFKEQ. The CDR3 runs to 14 residues. The CDR3, as DNA: TGTGCCAGCAGCCATCTTGACAGCACCGGGGAGCTGTTTTTT. Translation gives CASSHLDSTGELFF.

This clonotype was picked up many times. The J gene is TRBJ2-1, the V gene TRBV5-8, with D possibly being TRBD2 (5 bases). V was trimmed by 2 bases and J by 5 bases, leaving 11 bases between them. Germline lookup yields CDR1 SGHTS and CDR2 YDEGEE. The CDR3 runs to 14 residues. CDR3 bases: TGTGCCAGCAGCTTACTAGGCGGAAACAATGAGCAGTTCTTC. Translating gives CASSLLGGNNEQFF.

The sample holds many counts of this clonotype. This chain uses TRBV7-9 with TRBJ2-1; 7 bases map to TRBD1. The CDR3 extends over 15 amino acids. CDR1 is SEHNR and CDR2 is FQNEAQ in the germline V gene (reference sequence). V gave up 5 bases and J gave up 1 base; unmatched junction bases: 5. CDR3 sequence reads: CASSLGQASYNEQFF. The CDR3 DNA is TGTGCCAGCAGCCTCGGACAGGCTTCCTACAATGAGCAGTTCTTC. Full variable domain (missing parts from reference TRBV7-9 and TRBJ2-1): DTGVSQNPRHKITKRGQNVTFRCDPISEHNRLYWYRQTLGQGPEFLTYFQNEAQLEKSRLLSDRFSAERPKGSFSTLEIQRTEQGDSAMYLCASSLGQASYNEQFFGPGTRLTVL.

This clonotype was detected a few times. V gene TRBV20-1 combines with J gene TRBJ2-3; TRBD1 is a possible D gene (6 bases). CDR1 is DFQATT, CDR2 SNEGSKA, per germline (reference sequence). The CDR3 is 13 amino acids. The V end lost 6 bases, the J end lost 2 bases, and 12 bases lay between the germline ends. The CDR3 sequence: CSAPQGFTDTQYF. The CDR3 nucleotides read TGCAGTGCCCCACAGGGATTCACAGATACGCAGTATTTT.

In DNA, the CDR3 is TGTGCCAGCAGTTCCTCAGGGGGGGGCTATGGCTACACCTTC. Translating it yields CASSSSGGGYGYTF. The rearrangement joins TRBV28 to TRBJ1-2, with 7 bases fitting TRBD1. The trim removed 4 bases at V and 4 bases at J, leaving 6 bases unmatched. From germline, CDR1 is MDHEN and CDR2 SYDVKM. This CDR3 region has 14 residues.

The chain carries TRBV9 and TRBJ2-5; D is undetermined. The germline V gene has CDR1 SGDLS and CDR2 YYNGEE. Trimming took 4 bases from V and 2 from J, leaving 12 bases between them. This CDR3 spans 14 amino acids. In DNA, the CDR3 is TGTGCCAGCAGCTCCCGGTTGGAACAAGAGACCCAGTACTTC. Translation gives CASSSRLEQETQYF.

This clonotype has a count of ten or more. This chain connects TRBV5-5 to TRBJ2-3; 8 bases align to TRBD1. Germline V CDR1 and CDR2: SGHKS, YYEKEE (reference sequence). The V gene end was trimmed by 4 bases and the J gene end by 4 bases; junction bases not matched to a gene: 11. This CDR3 has 16 residues. This CDR3 is CASSPSRTGWPDTQYF. The CDR3, as DNA: TGTGCCAGCAGCCCCAGCAGGACAGGGTGGCCAGATACGCAGTATTTT.

The CDR3 protein is CSAPRTDRPTF. The CDR3 region has the DNA TGCAGTGCTCCACGGACAGACCGCCCCACCTTC. The chain carries TRBV20-1 and TRBJ1-2; maybe TRBD1 (6 bases). The V gene lost 5 bases and the J gene lost 13 bases, with 17 bases spanning the gap. The CDR3 sequence is 11 residues long. Germline V gene data show CDR1 as DFQATT and CDR2 as SNEGSKA (reference sequence).

In its sample, this clonotype was seen a few times. J is TRBJ2-7 and V is TRBV5-1, with D perhaps matching TRBD1 (6 bases). The CDR3 runs 13 residues. Trimming cost V 2 bases and J 5 bases, with 11 bases left between them. The germline gives CDR1 SGHRS, CDR2 YFSETQ. In DNA form, the CDR3 reads TGCGCCAGCAGCTTTATTTCAGGGGACGAGCAGTACTTC. Translation: CASSFISGDEQYF.

This clonotype appeared a few times. V is TRBV20-1 and J is TRBJ1-1; D perhaps matches TRBD1 (5 bases). Germline V gives CDR1 DFQATT, CDR2 SNEGSKA (reference sequence). V was pared by 1 base and J by 0 bases, with 9 bases between. This CDR3 region has 14 residues. The CDR3 here is CSARGATVNTEAFF. As DNA, the CDR3 is TGCAGTGCTAGAGGCGCGACAGTGAACACTGAAGCTTTCTTT.

This clonotype appeared a few times. The chain has TRBV6-2 or TRBV6-3 and TRBJ1-2; the match to TRBD1 covers 9 bases. V lost 5 bases to trimming and J lost 4 bases; unmatched junction nucleotides: 5. Germline CDR1 is MNHEY and CDR2 is SVGEGT. The CDR3 runs 14 residues. The CDR3 loop reads CASSQTGGGYGYTF. The CDR3 DNA is TGTGCCAGCAGTCAAACAGGGGGCGGCTATGGCTACACCTTC.

The chain is built from TRBV10-3 and TRBJ2-4; D is ambiguous. From germline, CDR1 is ENHRY and CDR2 SYGVKD. The CDR3 is made up of 16 amino acids. V lost 1 base to trimming and J lost 0 bases, with 10 bases between them. CDR3 region: CAISEFGSLAKNIQYF. DNA of the CDR3: TGTGCCATCAGTGAGTTTGGCTCTTTAGCCAAAAACATTCAGTACTTC.

This clonotype appeared a few times. The chain is built from TRBV18 and TRBJ1-5, with D uncertain. The V end was cut by 2 bases, the J end by 1 base, with 12 bases between. The CDR3 loop spans 16 amino acids. Germline lookup yields CDR1 KGHSH and CDR2 LQKENI. CDR3 nucleotides: TGTGCCAGCTCACCAGTGGGGTTAGGGAGCAATCAGCCCCAGCATTTT. This sequence encodes CASSPVGLGSNQPQHF.

This clonotype came up many times. The chain carries TRBV11-1 and TRBJ2-1; the match to TRBD2 covers 10 bases. The CDR3 consists of 16 residues. The germline CDR1 and CDR2 sequences are SGHAT and FQDESV (reference sequence). V trimming: 3 bases; J trimming: 4 bases; junction bases outside the gene matches: 6. The CDR3 reads CASSLMGLAKYNEQFF. As DNA, the CDR3 is TGTGCCAGCAGCTTGATGGGACTAGCGAAATACAATGAGCAGTTCTTC.

This rearrangement joins TRBV9 to TRBJ2-2; 9 nucleotides match TRBD2. The CDR3 runs 17 residues. Per the germline V gene, CDR1 is SGDLS and CDR2 is YYNGEE. J lost 2 bases, V lost 0 bases, and 5 bases had no gene match. Here the CDR3 DNA reads TGTGCCAGCAGCGTAGGTTTGCGGGAGGGAAACACCGGGGAGCTGTTTTTT. It yields the protein CASSVGLREGNTGELFF.